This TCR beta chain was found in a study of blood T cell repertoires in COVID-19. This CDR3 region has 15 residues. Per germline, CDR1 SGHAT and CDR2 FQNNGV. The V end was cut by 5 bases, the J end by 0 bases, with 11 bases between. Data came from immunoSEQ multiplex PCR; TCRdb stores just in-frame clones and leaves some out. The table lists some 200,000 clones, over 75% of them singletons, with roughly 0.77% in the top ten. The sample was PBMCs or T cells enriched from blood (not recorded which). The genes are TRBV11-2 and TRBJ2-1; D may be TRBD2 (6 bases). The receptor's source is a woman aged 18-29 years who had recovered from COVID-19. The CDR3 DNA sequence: TGTGCCAGCAGCATTAGCGGCTCCTCCTACAATGAGCAGTTCTTC. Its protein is CASSISGSSYNEQFF.